What follows are 10 T cell receptor beta chains derived from one specimen sequenced in a study of post-analysis software for immune sequencing data. Broader study findings: About five TRBV segments occurring more often in patients than controls included TRBV5-6, TRBV5-1 and TRBV20-1.

The library was made from cDNA and included unique molecular identifiers. TCRdb reprocessed the PCR reads with MiXCR, giving one entry per CDR3 protein. The sample shows approximately 660,000 distinct CDR3 sequences, 59% of them seen only once. Their antigen targets remain unknown. The sequenced material came from blood. The receptors derive from a girl aged 2 to 10 with multiple sclerosis.

J is TRBJ2-5 and V is TRBV20-1; TRBD1 might be the D (6 bases). The assigned J gene may be wrong: the sequence end matches TRBJ2-7 better. Germline assignment: CDR1 DFQATT and CDR2 SNEGSKA (reference sequence). The CDR3 runs 12 residues. DNA for the CDR3: TGCAGTGCAACAGGGCGTTGGTACGAGCAGTACTTC. Translating it yields CSATGRWYEQYF.

J is TRBJ1-3 and V is TRBV5-1; D not certain. This CDR3 is 16 amino acids long. Trimming pared 0 bases from V and 0 bases from J, leaving 10 bases between. Germline V gene data show CDR1 as SGHRS and CDR2 as YFSETQ. CDR3 in DNA: TGCGCCAGCAGCTTGGTCGGCAGTAGCTCTGGAAACACCATATATTTT. This codes for CASSLVGSSSGNTIYF. Together with reference TRBV5-1 and TRBJ1-3, the CDR3 gives the full variable domain: KAGVTQTPRYLIKTRGQQVTLSCSPISGHRSVSWYQQTPGQGLQFLFEYFSETQRNKGNFPGRFSGRQFSNSRSEMNVSTLELGDSALYLCASSLVGSSSGNTIYFGEGSWLTVV.

In nucleotides, the CDR3 is TGTGCCAGCAGCAGGTCAGACACAGATACGCAGTATTTT. It codes for CASSRSDTDTQYF. The chain has TRBV7-9 and TRBJ2-3; no reliable D call. The length of the CDR3 is 13 residues. In germline, CDR1 is SEHNR, CDR2 FQNEAQ (reference sequence). The germline V and J ends were trimmed by 5 bases and 2 bases, with 8 bases remaining between them.

V is TRBV5-1 and J is TRBJ2-2; 10 positions agree with TRBD2. The CDR3 loop spans 16 amino acids. The trim removed 4 bases at V and 2 bases at J, leaving 5 bases unmatched. Germline V lookup: CDR1 SGHRS, CDR2 YFSETQ. CDR3 sequence (DNA): TGCGCCAGCAGCGGGGTAGCGGGAGGCAACACCGGGGAGCTGTTTTTT. Its protein product is CASSGVAGGNTGELFF.

The chain has TRBV10-3 and TRBJ2-1, with D possibly matching TRBD1 (6 bases). Germline-derived CDR1 and CDR2 are ENHRY and SYGVKD. Trimming removed 9 bases at V and 5 bases at J, with 17 bases between. The CDR3 runs 14 residues. CDR3 sequence: CAMTQGPSDNEQFF. The CDR3 DNA sequence: TGTGCCATGACTCAGGGGCCCAGTGACAATGAGCAGTTCTTC.

The rearrangement joins TRBV20-1 to TRBJ2-1; D possibly corresponds to TRBD2 (5 bases). Germline CDR1 and CDR2: DFQATT and SNEGSKA (reference sequence). The V gene lost 5 bases and the J gene lost 6 bases, with 20 bases spanning the gap. This CDR3 has 15 residues. In nucleotides, the CDR3 is TGCAGTGCTTCTATAGCGTACCGGCTGAGCAATGAGCAGTTCTTC. This translates into CSASIAYRLSNEQFF.

V usage is TRBV5-1 and J usage is TRBJ2-1; no clear D gene. Trimming removed 1 base from V and 4 bases from J, with 9 bases in between. CDR3 length equals 14 residues. Germline V lookup: CDR1 SGHRS, CDR2 YFSETQ. The CDR3 DNA follows: TGCGCCAGCAGCTTGTCCACAACGTACAATGAGCAGTTCTTC. This translates into CASSLSTTYNEQFF. Together with reference TRBV5-1 and TRBJ2-1, the CDR3 gives the full variable domain: KAGVTQTPRYLIKTRGQQVTLSCSPISGHRSVSWYQQTPGQGLQFLFEYFSETQRNKGNFPGRFSGRQFSNSRSEMNVSTLELGDSALYLCASSLSTTYNEQFFGPGTRLTVL.

This clonotype was detected only a few times. The chain couples TRBV5-1 to TRBJ1-5, with TRBD1 matching over 7 bases. CDR3 length: 15 amino acids. CDR1 is SGHRS and CDR2 is YFSETQ in the germline V gene. J gave up 5 bases and V 1 base, and 6 bases lay outside the gene matches. CDR3 region: CASSLWQGEDQPQHF. CDR3 in DNA: TGCGCCAGCAGCTTGTGGCAGGGGGAAGATCAGCCCCAGCATTTT.

This clonotype was detected a few times. The chain couples TRBV18 to TRBJ2-1; perhaps TRBD2 as D (6 bases). Trimming stripped 2 bases from V and 4 bases from J, with 18 bases between. CDR1 and CDR2 from the germline V gene are KGHSH and LQKENI. CDR3 length equals 17 residues. The CDR3 DNA sequence: TGTGCCAGCTCACCAGGCGCCGGGGGAGTGTGGTACAATGAGCAGTTCTTC. Its translation is CASSPGAGGVWYNEQFF.

The chain couples TRBV13 to TRBJ2-3, with 12 nucleotides matching TRBD2. Germline CDR1 and CDR2: PRHDT and FYEKMQ (reference sequence). Trimming removed 5 bases from V and 4 bases from J; junction bases left unmatched: 10. The CDR3 spans 17 residues. CDR3 nucleotides: TGTGCCAGCAGCCAACCATCTAGCGGGGGGGCGCCAGATACGCAGTATTTT. Translation: CASSQPSSGGAPDTQYF. The full variable domain, its missing parts supplied by reference TRBV13 and TRBJ2-3, is AAGVIQSPRHLIKEKRETATLKCYPIPRHDTVYWYQQGPGQDPQFLISFYEKMQSDKGSIPDRFSAQQFSDYHSELNMSSLELGDSALYFCASSQPSSGGAPDTQYFGPGTRLTVL.